This paragraph reports one T cell receptor beta chain. Antigen specificity is unknown. At sampling all donors were nominally healthy, likely with unrecorded immune exposures. This record belongs to a study of cytomegalovirus exposure and HLA in healthy donors. General study findings and limits: A classifier reportedly called cytomegalovirus status with high sensitivity and specificity.

A multiplex PCR was run with 60 Vbeta primers and 13 Jbeta primers. In the authors' methods: Unique TCR beta chains totaled 65 million to 95 million in a later count, with roughly 10 million of them shared. TCRdb's copy holds only in-frame clones and misses some; the assay was immunoSEQ multiplex PCR. For V, J and clone size, that table is used; D and trimming come from the DNA. The sample includes roughly 150,000 clones, over 75% of them seen just once. Sequenced: PBMCs. The receptor was isolated from a man aged 25 to 40 in good health and CMV-seropositive.

The CDR3 DNA is TGTGCCAGCAGTTTAAACTTAAGAACTAACTATGGCTACACCTTC. Encoded protein: CASSLNLRTNYGYTF. This chain uses TRBV28 with TRBJ1-2; no firm D call. In germline, CDR1 is MDHEN, CDR2 SYDVKM. CDR3 length: 15 residues. V lost 2 bases, J lost 0 bases, and 10 bases lay in between.